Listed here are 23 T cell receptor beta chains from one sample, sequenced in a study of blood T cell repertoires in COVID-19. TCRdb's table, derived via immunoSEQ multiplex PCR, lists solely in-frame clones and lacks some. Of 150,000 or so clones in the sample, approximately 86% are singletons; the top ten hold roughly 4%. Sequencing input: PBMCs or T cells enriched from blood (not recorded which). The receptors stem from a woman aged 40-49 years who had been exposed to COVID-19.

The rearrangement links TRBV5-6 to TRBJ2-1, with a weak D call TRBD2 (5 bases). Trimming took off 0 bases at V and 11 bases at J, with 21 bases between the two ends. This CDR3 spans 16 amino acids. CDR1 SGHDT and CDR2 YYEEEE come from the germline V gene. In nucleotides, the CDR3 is TGTGCCAGCAGCTTGGCCGGCTCGGGAACCCCAATGAAGCAGTTCTTC. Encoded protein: CASSLAGSGTPMKQFF.

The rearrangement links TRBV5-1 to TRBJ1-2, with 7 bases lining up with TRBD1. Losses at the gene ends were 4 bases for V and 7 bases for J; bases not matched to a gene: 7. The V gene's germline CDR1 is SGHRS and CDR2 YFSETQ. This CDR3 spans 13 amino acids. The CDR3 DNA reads TGCGCCAGCAGCGGGGACAGCTCTCCTGGCTACACCTTC. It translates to CASSGDSSPGYTF.

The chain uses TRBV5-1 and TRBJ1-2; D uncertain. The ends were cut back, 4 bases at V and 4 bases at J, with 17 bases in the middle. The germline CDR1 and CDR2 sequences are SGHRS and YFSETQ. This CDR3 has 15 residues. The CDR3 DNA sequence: TGCGCCAGCAGCAGATCAGGTATAGAAGTCTATGGCTACACCTTC. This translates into CASSRSGIEVYGYTF.

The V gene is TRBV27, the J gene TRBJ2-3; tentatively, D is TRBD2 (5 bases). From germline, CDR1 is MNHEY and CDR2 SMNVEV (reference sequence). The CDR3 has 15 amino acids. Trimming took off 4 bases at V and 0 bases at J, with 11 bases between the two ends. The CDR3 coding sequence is TGTGCCAGCAGTTCCAGGACGGGAAGCACAGATACGCAGTATTTT. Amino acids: CASSSRTGSTDTQYF.

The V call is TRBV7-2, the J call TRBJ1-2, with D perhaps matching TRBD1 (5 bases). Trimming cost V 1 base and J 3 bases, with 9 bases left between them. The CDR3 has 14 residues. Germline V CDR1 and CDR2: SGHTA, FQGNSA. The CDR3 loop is CASSLEQQDYGYTF. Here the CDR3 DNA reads TGTGCCAGCAGCTTAGAGCAACAGGACTATGGCTACACCTTC. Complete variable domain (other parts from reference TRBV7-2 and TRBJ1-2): GAGVSQSPSNKVTEKGKDVELRCDPISGHTALYWYRQSLGQGLEFLIYFQGNSAPDKSGLPSDRFSAERTGGSVSTLTIQRTQQEDSAVYLCASSLEQQDYGYTFGSGTRLTVV.

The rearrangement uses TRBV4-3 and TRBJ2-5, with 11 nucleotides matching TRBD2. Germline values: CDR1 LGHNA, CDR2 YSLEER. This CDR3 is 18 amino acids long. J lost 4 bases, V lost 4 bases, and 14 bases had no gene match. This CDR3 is CASSPSSFGLAGGETQYF. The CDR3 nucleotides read TGCGCCAGCAGCCCGTCTTCTTTTGGGCTAGCGGGGGGAGAGACCCAGTACTTC.

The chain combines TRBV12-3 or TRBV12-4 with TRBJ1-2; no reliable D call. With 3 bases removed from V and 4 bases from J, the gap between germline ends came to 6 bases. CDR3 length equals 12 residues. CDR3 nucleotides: TGTGCCAGCAGTTTCGGTGCCTATGGCTACACCTTC. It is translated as CASSFGAYGYTF.

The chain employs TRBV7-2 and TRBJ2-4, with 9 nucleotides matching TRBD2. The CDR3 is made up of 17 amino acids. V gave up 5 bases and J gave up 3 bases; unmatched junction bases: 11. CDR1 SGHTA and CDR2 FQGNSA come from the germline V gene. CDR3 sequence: CASSDQTSGFNKNIQYF. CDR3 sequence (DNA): TGTGCCAGCAGCGACCAGACTAGCGGTTTTAACAAAAACATTCAGTACTTC.

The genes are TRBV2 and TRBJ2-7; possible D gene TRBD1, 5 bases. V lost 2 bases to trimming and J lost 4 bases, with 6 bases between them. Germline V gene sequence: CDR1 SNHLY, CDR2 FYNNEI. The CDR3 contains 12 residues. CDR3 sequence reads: CASSEQGYEQYF. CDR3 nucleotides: TGTGCCAGCAGTGAACAGGGTTACGAGCAGTACTTC.

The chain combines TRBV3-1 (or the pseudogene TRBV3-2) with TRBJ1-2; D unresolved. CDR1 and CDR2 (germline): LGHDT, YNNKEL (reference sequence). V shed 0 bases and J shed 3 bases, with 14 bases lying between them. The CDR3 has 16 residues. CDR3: CASSQEGEGSYYGYTF. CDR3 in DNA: TGTGCCAGCAGCCAAGAGGGAGAGGGCTCATACTATGGCTACACCTTC.

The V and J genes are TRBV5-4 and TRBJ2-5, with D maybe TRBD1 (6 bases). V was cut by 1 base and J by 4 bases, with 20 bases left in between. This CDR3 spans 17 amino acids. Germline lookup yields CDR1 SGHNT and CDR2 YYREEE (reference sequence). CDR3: CASSLLAGVGSGETQYF. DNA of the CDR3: TGTGCCAGCAGCTTGTTGGCAGGGGTAGGCAGCGGAGAGACCCAGTACTTC.

The CDR3 DNA follows: TGTGCCAGCAGCTTAGGGGACTATGGCACAGATACGCAGTATTTT. Its protein is CASSLGDYGTDTQYF. The V and J genes are TRBV5-5 and TRBJ2-3; 7 bases line up with TRBD2. The germline V gene encodes CDR1 SGHKS and CDR2 YYEKEE (reference sequence). V lost 2 bases to trimming and J lost 1 base; unmatched junction nucleotides: 4. This CDR3 is built from 15 residues.

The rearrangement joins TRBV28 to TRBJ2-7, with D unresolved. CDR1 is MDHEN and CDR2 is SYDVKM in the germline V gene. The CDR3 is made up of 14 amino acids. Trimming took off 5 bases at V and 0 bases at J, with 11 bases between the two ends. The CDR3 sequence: CASSPSLGSYEQYF. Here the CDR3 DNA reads TGTGCCAGCAGTCCCTCCCTAGGCTCCTACGAGCAGTACTTC.

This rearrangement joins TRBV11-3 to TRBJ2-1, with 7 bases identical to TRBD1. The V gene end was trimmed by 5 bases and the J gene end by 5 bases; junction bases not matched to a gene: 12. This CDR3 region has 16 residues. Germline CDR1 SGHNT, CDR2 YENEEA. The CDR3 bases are TGTGCCAGCAGCCCGACGGGACAGACCCTCAACAATGAGCAGTTCTTC. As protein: CASSPTGQTLNNEQFF.

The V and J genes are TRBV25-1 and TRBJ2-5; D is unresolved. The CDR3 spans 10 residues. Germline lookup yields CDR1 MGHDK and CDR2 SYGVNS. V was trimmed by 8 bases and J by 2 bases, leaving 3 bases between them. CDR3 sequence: CASLQETQYF. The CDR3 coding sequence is TGTGCCAGCCTGCAAGAGACCCAGTACTTC.

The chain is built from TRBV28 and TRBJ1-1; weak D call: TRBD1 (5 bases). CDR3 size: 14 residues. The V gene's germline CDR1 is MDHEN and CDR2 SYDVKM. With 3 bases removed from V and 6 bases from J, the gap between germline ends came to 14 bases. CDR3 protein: CASSLVGLKPEAFF. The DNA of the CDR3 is TGTGCCAGCAGTTTGGTGGGGCTTAAACCTGAAGCTTTCTTT.

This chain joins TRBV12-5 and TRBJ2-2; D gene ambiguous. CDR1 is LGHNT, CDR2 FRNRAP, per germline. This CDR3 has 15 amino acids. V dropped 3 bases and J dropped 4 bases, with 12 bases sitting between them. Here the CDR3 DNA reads TGTGCTAGTGGTTTCTCTTCGGGTACCACCGGGGAGCTGTTTTTT. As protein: CASGFSSGTTGELFF. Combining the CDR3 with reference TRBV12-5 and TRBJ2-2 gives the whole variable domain DARVTQTPRHKVTEMGQEVTMRCQPILGHNTVFWYRQTMMQGLELLAYFRNRAPLDDSGMPKDRFSAEMPDATLATLKIQPSEPRDSAVYFCASGFSSGTTGELFFGEGSRLTVL.

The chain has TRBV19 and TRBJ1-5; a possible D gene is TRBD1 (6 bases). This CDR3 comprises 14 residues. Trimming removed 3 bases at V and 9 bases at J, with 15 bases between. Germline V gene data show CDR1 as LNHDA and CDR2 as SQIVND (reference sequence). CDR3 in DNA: TGTGCCAGTAGTATTACAGGGAAAAAAGGGCCCCAGCATTTT. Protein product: CASSITGKKGPQHF.

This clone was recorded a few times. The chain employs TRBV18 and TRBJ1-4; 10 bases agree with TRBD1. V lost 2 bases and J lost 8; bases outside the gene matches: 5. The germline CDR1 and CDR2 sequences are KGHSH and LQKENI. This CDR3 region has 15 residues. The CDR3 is CASSPRGTGEEKLFF. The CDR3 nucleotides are TGTGCCAGCTCACCAAGGGGGACAGGGGAAGAAAAACTGTTTTTT.

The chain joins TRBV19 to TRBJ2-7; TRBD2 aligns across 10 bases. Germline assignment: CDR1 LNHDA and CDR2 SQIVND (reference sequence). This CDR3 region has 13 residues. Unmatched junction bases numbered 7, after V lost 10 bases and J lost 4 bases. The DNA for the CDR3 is TGTGCCACACCACTAGCGGGAATATACGAGCAGTACTTC. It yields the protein CATPLAGIYEQYF.

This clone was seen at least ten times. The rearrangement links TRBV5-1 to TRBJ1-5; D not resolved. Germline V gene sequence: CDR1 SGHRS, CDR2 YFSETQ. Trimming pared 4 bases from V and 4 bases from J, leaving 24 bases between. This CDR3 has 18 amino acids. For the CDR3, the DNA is TGCGCCAGCAGCCCCTCAAGGCGGATCGACCCAAGAAATCAGCCCCAGCATTTT. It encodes CASSPSRRIDPRNQPQHF.

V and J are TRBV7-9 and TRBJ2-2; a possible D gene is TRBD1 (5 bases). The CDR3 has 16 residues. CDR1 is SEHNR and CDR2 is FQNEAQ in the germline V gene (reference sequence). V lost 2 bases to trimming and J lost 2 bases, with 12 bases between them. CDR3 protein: CASSLPWQGNTGELFF. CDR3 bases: TGTGCCAGCAGCTTACCCTGGCAGGGCAACACCGGGGAGCTGTTTTTT.

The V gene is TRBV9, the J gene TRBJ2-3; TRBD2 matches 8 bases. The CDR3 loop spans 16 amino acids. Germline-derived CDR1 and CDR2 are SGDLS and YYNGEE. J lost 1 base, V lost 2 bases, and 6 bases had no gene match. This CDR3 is CASSVAPGGGTDTQYF. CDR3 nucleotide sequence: TGTGCCAGCAGCGTGGCTCCCGGGGGGGGCACAGATACGCAGTATTTT.